This T cell receptor (beta chain) was documented in a study of prognosis after radiotherapy for stage I lung cancer. For this clonotype: Its antigen is undetermined.

Two-round multiplex PCR, the amplification method, yielded TCR beta CDR3 from genomic DNA. Amplification during the initial PCR round employed primers specific to each TRBV and TRBJ gene. From the multiplex PCR reads, TCRdb called clonotypes with MiXCR, one entry per CDR3 protein. The data show fewer than 30,000 distinct CDR3 sequences, about 30% seen once. The CDR3 covers 16 residues. CDR1 SNHLY and CDR2 FYNNEI come from the germline V gene. V was pared by 4 bases and J by 0 bases, with 13 bases between. Collection of peripheral blood, in a volume of six milliliters, was performed at each of two time points. Study-wide points: Lower post-radiation Shannon entropy was seen in patients who went on to develop distant metastases. Patients given stereotactic body radiation therapy showed fewer unique TCR clones afterward, median about 10,000 versus 6,900.

This TCR was sampled from a donor over 45 with non-small cell lung cancer. Specimen: PBMCs, collected before or after stereotactic body radiation therapy (not recorded which). This chain connects TRBV2 to TRBJ2-1; D is unresolved. The DNA for the CDR3 is TGTGCCAGCAGTGGGCTACCTCGGGCCTCCTACAATGAGCAGTTCTTC. Residues: CASSGLPRASYNEQFF.